The T cell receptor beta chain described here comes from a study of blood T cell repertoires in COVID-19. Study-level background: The United States, Italy and Spain provided the acute and convalescent COVID-19 samples. T cells, B-cell-depleted T cells, or PBMCs provided the cDNA or gDNA that served as material.

Assignments of participants to cohorts depended upon their own reported clinical history. In the original processing: Estimates of nucleated cell counts were drawn from the amplification of reference gene primers. The method was immunoSEQ multiplex PCR; TCRdb's version includes in-frame clones alone and lacks a portion of them. V, J and clone size are taken as reported in that table, and D and trimming were inferred from the DNA itself. The table lists nearly 400,000 clones, 85% to 90% of them singletons. This clonotype originated in a woman in her 30s who had recovered from COVID-19. Source material: PBMCs or T cells enriched from blood (not recorded which).

CDR3 bases: TGTGCCAGCAGTCTCGGACTAGCGGGTTACACCGGGGAGCTGTTTTTT. Translation: CASSLGLAGYTGELFF. This chain uses TRBV27 with TRBJ2-2; 11 positions match TRBD2. V was pared by 5 bases and J by 3 bases, with 5 bases of the junction left unmatched. From germline, CDR1 is MNHEY and CDR2 SMNVEV (reference sequence). The CDR3 extends over 16 amino acids.